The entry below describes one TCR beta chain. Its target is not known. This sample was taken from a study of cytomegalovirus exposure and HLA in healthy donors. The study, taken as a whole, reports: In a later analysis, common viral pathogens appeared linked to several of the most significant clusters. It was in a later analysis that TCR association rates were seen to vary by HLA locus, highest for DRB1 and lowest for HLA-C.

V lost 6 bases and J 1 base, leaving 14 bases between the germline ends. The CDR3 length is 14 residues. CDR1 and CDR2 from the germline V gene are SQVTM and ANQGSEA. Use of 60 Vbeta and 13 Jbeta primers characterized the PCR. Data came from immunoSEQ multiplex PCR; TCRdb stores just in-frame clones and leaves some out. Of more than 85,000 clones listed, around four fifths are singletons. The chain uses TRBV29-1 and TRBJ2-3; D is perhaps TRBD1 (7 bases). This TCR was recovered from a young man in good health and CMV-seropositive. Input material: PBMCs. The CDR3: CSVSGGYGTDTQYF. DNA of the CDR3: TGCAGCGTATCAGGGGGGTACGGCACAGATACGCAGTATTTT.